The 18 T cell receptor beta chains in this list originate from one sample, sequenced in a study of T cells in women clearing cervical HPV infection (dated by TCRdb to about 2018). Receptor amplification or capture employed the immunoSEQ multiplex PCR assay. What TCRdb holds here is the immuneACCESS table cut down to in-frame rearrangements. Part of the clones is not present; checked against another copy, under half of the missing clones reflect an unresolved V gene, and the others are unexplained. The table for this sample records over 35,000 clones. The leading ten clones occupy about a third of the sample. The sequenced sample consisted of blood buffy coat. The receptors here all came from a woman aged 18 to 75 with a cervical HPV16 infection that either progressed to CIN3+ or cleared (not recorded which).

Worth noting for this clone: The CDR3 end is not reached by the read, which stops 3 residues before it; the germline J gene fills it in. This chain uses TRBV7-2 with TRBJ1-2, with 9 bases fitting TRBD1. The CDR3 runs to 15 residues. The germline V gene encodes CDR1 SGHTA and CDR2 FQGNSA. V shed 3 bases and J 7 bases; nucleotides not matched to a gene: 9. The CDR3 spells CASSLMGQGISGYTF. CDR3 DNA (partial): TGTGCCAGCAGCTTGATGGGACAGGGTATCTCTGGC.

On this clone itself: The DNA ends 3 residues before the CDR3 does, and the rest of the CDR3 is filled in from the germline J gene. This chain uses TRBV7-6 with TRBJ2-1; a possible D gene is TRBD1 (5 bases). The V end was cut by 5 bases, the J end by 7 bases, with 15 bases between. The CDR3 spans 14 residues. In germline, CDR1 is SGHVS, CDR2 FNYEAQ. CDR3 residues: CASSTRAGWNEQFF. Partial CDR3 DNA: TGTGCCAGCAGCACCCGTGCAGGGTGGAATGAG.

As for this clone: The CDR3 end falls 3 residues outside the read, so it is completed with the germline J gene. The rearrangement uses TRBV7-2 and TRBJ1-1; TRBD1 is a possible D gene (5 bases). Germline assignment: CDR1 SGHTA and CDR2 FQGNSA. Deletions cut 1 base from V and 4 bases from J, with 13 bases between. This CDR3 comprises 15 residues. The DNA read from the CDR3 is TGTGCCAGCAGCTTAGTCCGGGGGGTCGGCACTGAA. It encodes CASSLVRGVGTE. The entire CDR3 reads CASSLVRGVGTEAFF.

A word on this clone: The CDR3 end is not reached by the read, which stops 3 residues before it; the germline J gene fills it in. V gene TRBV14 combines with J gene TRBJ1-4; tentative D call: TRBD1 (6 bases). There are 13 residues in the CDR3. Germline CDR1 is SGHDN and CDR2 is FVKESK. Here the CDR3 reads CASSRAYREELFF. CDR3 DNA (partial): TGTGCCAGCAGCCGAGCCTACAGGGAGGAA.

Of note for this clone: The read ends 3 residues shy of where the CDR3 ends; the end is completed using the germline J gene. The J gene is TRBJ2-2, the V gene TRBV11-2; 8 nucleotides agree with TRBD2. J gave up 5 bases and V 5 bases, and 7 bases lay outside the gene matches. CDR3 size: 15 residues. From germline, CDR1 is SGHAT and CDR2 FQNNGV. Incomplete CDR3 DNA: TGTGCCAGCAGCCCTGGGACTAGGAGTACCGGGGAG. Translation: CASSPGTRSTGE. The entire CDR3 sequence reads CASSPGTRSTGELFF.

In the case of this clone: The read is 3 residues too short to cover the CDR3 end, so that end is filled in from the germline J gene. V gene TRBV11-2 combines with J gene TRBJ1-2; D is undetermined. The V end was cut by 5 bases, the J end by 2 bases, with 12 bases between. The CDR3 loop spans 14 amino acids. Germline V lookup: CDR1 SGHAT, CDR2 FQNNGV. The CDR3 spells CASSLLLLNYGYTF. Incomplete CDR3 DNA: TGTGCCAGCAGCCTTCTTCTCCTCAACTATGGC. The full variable domain, with the rest looked up from reference TRBV11-2 and TRBJ1-2, is EAGVAQSPRYKIIEKRQSVAFWCNPISGHATLYWYQQILGQGPKLLIQFQNNGVVDDSQLPKDRFSAERLKGVDSTLKIQPAKLEDSAVYLCASSLLLLNYGYTFGSGTRLTVV.

CDR3: CASSLAQGEGTQYF. The CDR3 DNA, read in part, is TGTGCCAGCAGCTTAGCGCAAGGGGAGGGGACC. The rearrangement uses TRBV7-6 and TRBJ2-5; 7 nucleotides align to TRBD2. The DNA ends 3 residues before the CDR3 does, and the rest of the CDR3 is filled in from the germline J gene. Unmatched junction bases numbered 5, after V lost 0 bases and J lost 7 bases. CDR3 length equals 14 residues. Germline CDR1 and CDR2: SGHVS and FNYEAQ.

Regarding this clone: The read terminates 3 residues before the CDR3 end, so the remaining end is supplied by the germline J gene. This rearrangement joins TRBV12-3 or TRBV12-4 to TRBJ1-1; D gene uncertain. Trimming took off 0 bases at V and 0 bases at J, with 5 bases between the two ends. CDR3 length: 14 residues. The DNA read from the CDR3 is TGTGCCAGCAGTTTAGCCCAGATGAACACTGAA. As protein: CASSLAQMNTE. Given in full, the CDR3 is CASSLAQMNTEAFF.

A note on this clone: The read comes to an end 3 residues before the CDR3 does, leaving the germline J gene to fill in the end. The gene calls are TRBV7-3 and TRBJ2-3; D remains ambiguous. Trimming removed 0 bases from V and 5 bases from J, with 6 bases in between. There are 13 residues in the CDR3. From germline, CDR1 is SGHTA and CDR2 FQGTGA. CDR3 in amino acids: CASSLTAIDTQYF. The CDR3 bases that were read are TGTGCCAGCAGCTTAACGGCCATAGATACG.

Turning to this clone: Coverage ceases 3 residues before the CDR3 finishes, and the germline J gene fills in the end. The rearrangement links TRBV5-1 to TRBJ2-3; 7 nucleotides match TRBD1. The CDR3 sequence is 14 residues long. Germline trimming cut 4 bases from V and 2 bases from J; bases unmatched to any gene: 4. Germline CDR1 SGHRS, CDR2 YFSETQ. The CDR3 region is CASSGTAVTDTQYF. The covered CDR3 bases are TGCGCCAGCAGCGGGACAGCCGTCACAGATACG.

On this clone itself: The observed sequence ends 3 residues before the CDR3 terminus, with the missing tail filled in from the germline J gene. This sequence joins TRBV2 and TRBJ2-5; perhaps TRBD2 as D (7 bases). V lost 7 bases and J lost 1, with 16 bases in between. Per germline, CDR1 SNHLY and CDR2 FYNNEI. The length of the CDR3 is 15 residues. The CDR3 is CASTDGGLFQETQYF. The CDR3 bases that were read are TGTGCCAGCACGGACGGGGGGCTTTTCCAAGAGACC.

Regarding this clone: The read ends 3 residues before the CDR3 terminus; that terminus is restored from the germline J gene. The chain has TRBV18 and TRBJ1-1; 8 bases line up with TRBD1. Germline CDR1 KGHSH, CDR2 LQKENI. CDR3 length: 12 amino acids. CDR3 DNA, as far as it was read: TGTGCCAGCTCACCGACAGGGGAGGTA. Its translation is CASSPTGEV. The whole CDR3 protein is CASSPTGEVAFF.

With respect to this clone: The DNA ends 3 residues before the CDR3 does, and the rest of the CDR3 is filled in from the germline J gene. The chain links TRBV7-9 to TRBJ1-1; tentatively, D is TRBD1 (6 bases). This CDR3 has 13 amino acids. Trimming removed 5 bases from V and 0 bases from J, with 7 bases in between. Germline CDR1 SEHNR, CDR2 FQNEAQ (reference sequence). Partial CDR3 DNA: TGTGCCAGCAGCCGGGACATGAACACTGAA. It is translated as CASSRDMNTE. The whole CDR3 sequence reads CASSRDMNTEAFF.

Concerning this clone: The read comes to an end 3 residues before the CDR3 does, leaving the germline J gene to fill in the end. The chain uses TRBV14 and TRBJ2-7, with 11 positions matching TRBD2. The germline V gene has CDR1 SGHDN and CDR2 FVKESK. The CDR3 has 16 amino acids. Germline trimming cut 1 base from V and 0 bases from J; bases unmatched to any gene: 2. CDR3 region: CASSQAGTSGSYEQYF. The CDR3 bases that were read are TGTGCCAGCAGCCAAGCCGGGACTAGCGGCTCCTACGAG.

Concerning this clone: The sequenced fragment ends 3 residues before the CDR3 boundary, so the rest is inferred from the germline J gene. The chain recombines TRBV2 with TRBJ2-3, with D unclear. Trimming cost V 9 bases and J 0 bases, with 10 bases left between them. CDR1 SNHLY and CDR2 FYNNEI come from the germline V gene. This CDR3 is 13 amino acids long. The sequenced CDR3 bases are TGTGCCAGAGGGCCGTCTAGCACAGATACG. Residues: CARGPSSTDT. The whole CDR3 protein reads CARGPSSTDTQYF.

Of note for this clone: The read ends 3 residues before the CDR3 terminus; that terminus is restored from the germline J gene. V and J are TRBV20-1 and TRBJ2-7, with D possibly matching TRBD1 (6 bases). In germline, CDR1 is DFQATT, CDR2 SNEGSKA (reference sequence). This CDR3 is built from 13 residues. V was pared by 3 bases and J by 3 bases, with 12 bases between. The CDR3 loop reads CSARFNRDYEQYF. The covered CDR3 bases are TGCAGTGCTAGGTTCAACAGGGACTACGAG.

A word on this clone: Read coverage stops 3 residues before the CDR3 terminus; the germline J gene supplies the remainder. The chain has TRBV6-2 or TRBV6-3 and TRBJ2-7; 10 bases are a match to TRBD1. The CDR3 is made up of 17 amino acids. V lost 2 bases and J lost 1; bases outside the gene matches: 8. CDR1 is MNHEY and CDR2 is SVGEGT in the germline V gene. CDR3 amino acids: CASSYPTGGLISYEQYF. The DNA read from the CDR3 is TGTGCCAGCAGTTACCCGACAGGGGGCCTGATATCCTACGAG.

On this clone itself: The read ends 3 residues early relative to the CDR3; the germline J gene fills the gap. The gene calls are TRBV7-2 and TRBJ2-5, with D possibly matching TRBD2 (6 bases). V was clipped by 3 bases and J by 0 bases, with 8 bases between them. Germline values: CDR1 SGHTA, CDR2 FQGNSA. The CDR3 spans 14 residues. The sequenced CDR3 bases are TGTGCCAGCAGCTTGGACTACTACCAAGAGACC. This encodes CASSLDYYQET. The whole CDR3 reads CASSLDYYQETQYF.